This T cell receptor beta chain emerged from a study of identical twins. General study results and limits: Twins shared beta out-of-frame sequences in excess, but this excess was weaker. Out-of-frame alpha sequences common to twins were enriched for low generation probability.

Template switching introduced a universal primer site, and the cDNA bore unique molecular identifiers. TCRdb reprocessed the 5' RACE reads with MiXCR, giving one entry per CDR3 protein. The profile shows over 200,000 distinct CDR3 sequences, roughly 10% of them singletons. Among all donors, each was a healthy Caucasian. In the case of this clonotype: Its antigen is undetermined.

There are 16 residues in the CDR3. The germline CDR1 and CDR2 sequences are LGHNA and YNFKEQ. With V trimmed by 3 bases and J by 2 bases, 7 bases remained unmatched. Material: memory T cells sorted from blood. The clonotype was recovered from a man over 45 in good health. The chain combines TRBV4-2 with TRBJ1-3, with 7 bases aligning to TRBD1. The CDR3, as DNA: TGTGCCAGCAGCCAGTCGACAGGGAGGGCTGGAAACACCATATATTTT. Its protein product is CASSQSTGRAGNTIYF.